A selection of T cell receptor beta chains follows, all from one sample in a study of T cell changes during pregnancy in multiple sclerosis. Here immunoSEQ multiplex PCR was the method, and the copy in TCRdb shows in-frame clones only, minus some. In the table there are under 80,000 clones, just over 90% of which are singletons. The sequencing here drew on peripheral blood, taken in the second trimester of pregnancy. Source of these receptors: a female donor with multiple sclerosis, enrolled in a pregnancy study. Each CDR3 is given with its conserved first and last residue. D genes are given only for firm matches. Size tells how often a clone was seen (once, few, many) or the class of an expanded clone, and some rows leave it out.

>TRBV10-2|TRBD1|NA|13|TRBJ2-2
TGCGCCAGCAGTGGACAGGGCGCCGGGGAGCTGTTTTTT
CASSGQGAGELFF
>TRBV30|NA|NA|17|TRBJ1-6
TGTGCCTGGAGTACTCGGGGGGCGGGTAAATTTATCTCACCCCTCCACTTT
CAWSTRGAGKFISPLHF
>TRBV4-2|TRBD1|NA|18|TRBJ1-1
TGTGCCAGCAGCCAAGGGCCCCCCGGGACAGGGCGAAACACTGAAGCTTTCTTT
CASSQGPPGTGRNTEAFF
>TRBV7-2|NA|NA|14|TRBJ1-5
TGTGCCAGCAGCTTAGTAGGAGGGACTCAGCCCCAGCATTTT
CASSLVGGTQPQHF
>TRBV14|NA|once|13|TRBJ1-1
TGTGCCAGCAGCCTAGAGGACAGCCTTGAAGCTTTCTTT
CASSLEDSLEAFF
>TRBV29-1|TRBD1|NA|14|TRBJ1-2
TGCAGCGTGCAAGTGACAGGGGGCTTTGGGGGCTACACCTTC
CSVQVTGGFGGYTF
>TRBV9|NA|NA|17|TRBJ2-3
TGTGCCAGCAGCGTAGAGGACGGGACTCTCGGCACAGATACGCAGTATTTT
CASSVEDGTLGTDTQYF
>TRBV25-1|NA|NA|13|TRBJ1-1
TGTGCCAGCAGCAATCAGGGGAACACTGAAGCTTTCTTT
CASSNQGNTEAFF
>TRBV6-5|NA|NA|16|TRBJ2-4
TGTGCCAGCAGTTTACTAGCTCCGGGGGCCAAAAACATTCAGTACTTC
CASSLLAPGAKNIQYF
>TRBV27|TRBD2|NA|15|TRBJ2-7
TGTGCCAGCACCCGGGAGGGGACTGGGCCCTACGAGCAGTACTTC
CASTREGTGPYEQYF
>TRBV7-9|TRBD2|NA|19|TRBJ2-1
TGTGCCAGCAGACGCCCCACGCGGGGTAGCGGGAGGTGGAACAATGAGCAGTTCTTC
CASRRPTRGSGRWNNEQFF
>TRBV18|NA|NA|13|TRBJ2-7
TGTGCCAGCTCACCAGGGCAGAACTACGAGCAGTACTTC
CASSPGQNYEQYF
>TRBV27|NA|NA|13|TRBJ2-1
TGTGCCAGCAGTTTCGGGATCTACAATGAGCAGTTCTTC
CASSFGIYNEQFF
>TRBV19|NA|NA|15|TRBJ2-1
TGTGCCAGTAGTCCGACGGGGAGCTCCTACAATGAGCAGTTCTTC
CASSPTGSSYNEQFF
>TRBV4-1|TRBD2|NA|15|TRBJ2-7
TGCGCCAGCAGCCCCCCCGGCGGGAGCTCCTACGAGCAGTACTTC
CASSPPGGSSYEQYF
>TRBV18|TRBD1|NA|16|TRBJ1-1
TGTGCCAGCTCACCAATAACAGGGGGCGCGGACACTGAAGCTTTCTTT
CASSPITGGADTEAFF
>TRBV2|TRBD1|NA|13|TRBJ2-1
TGTGCCAGCAAAGGGACAGAACTCAATGAGCAGTTCTTC
CASKGTELNEQFF